These T cell receptor beta chains were read from a single sample in a study of blood T cell repertoires in COVID-19. Clones were read by immunoSEQ multiplex PCR, and TCRdb kept only the in-frame ones, dropping some. The repertoire has some 140,000 clones, roughly three quarters of them found once; the top ten carry approximately 5.2%. The sample consisted of peripheral blood. The receptors originated from a woman in her 70s with COVID-19, enrolled during active disease. The CDR3 runs from the conserved cysteine through the conserved F or W. D genes are given only for firm matches. For some rows the clone size is stated as once, few or many, or as a class when expanded; others skip it.

v_call	d_call	clone_size	j_call	cdr3_aa	cdr3_nt
TRBV21-1	-	-	TRBJ2-3	CASSAPRFPTDTQYF	TGTGCCAGCAGCGCTCCCCGGTTTCCCACAGATACGCAGTATTTT
TRBV9	TRBD2	-	TRBJ2-1	CASSPLAGAGNEQFF	TGTGCCAGCAGCCCCCTAGCGGGGGCGGGGAATGAGCAGTTCTTC
TRBV19	TRBD2	-	TRBJ2-5	CASSIRGLAGATYQETQYF	TGTGCCAGTAGTATCCGGGGACTAGCGGGGGCGACGTACCAAGAGACCCAGTACTTC
TRBV28	TRBD1	-	TRBJ2-5	CATTTGTETQYF	TGTGCCACCACGACAGGGACGGAGACCCAGTACTTC
TRBV7-2	TRBD1	-	TRBJ1-1	CASSVNRGNTEAFF	TGTGCCAGCAGCGTTAACAGGGGGAACACTGAAGCTTTCTTT
TRBV7-9	-	-	TRBJ2-1	CASSANEQFF	TGTGCCAGCAGCGCGAATGAGCAGTTCTTC
TRBV7-9	TRBD2	-	TRBJ2-1	CASSFGLAGGDEQFF	TGTGCCAGCAGCTTTGGACTAGCGGGGGGTGATGAGCAGTTCTTC
TRBV6-2/TRBV6-3	-	-	TRBJ1-5	CASTPTSSGQPQHF	TGTGCCAGCACCCCGACGTCTAGTGGTCAGCCCCAGCATTTT
TRBV18	TRBD2	-	TRBJ2-1	CASSPRRGGRYNEQFF	TGTGCCAGCTCACCTCGTCGCGGGGGGCGCTACAATGAGCAGTTCTTC
TRBV6-4	-	-	TRBJ1-6	CASNLLGENSPLHF	TGTGCCAGCAACCTGCTGGGAGAGAATTCACCCCTCCACTTT
TRBV2	-	-	TRBJ1-1	CASSAPQGFSEAFF	TGTGCCAGCAGTGCCCCCCAGGGGTTCTCTGAAGCTTTCTTT
TRBV4-1	TRBD1	-	TRBJ1-5	CASSQEGAVRNQPQHF	TGCGCCAGCAGCCAGGAGGGGGCGGTTCGCAATCAGCCCCAGCATTTT
TRBV23-1	-	-	TRBJ2-1	CACNDGRDYNEQFF	TGCGCCTGCAACGATGGGCGGGATTACAATGAGCAGTTCTTC
TRBV5-4	TRBD2	-	TRBJ2-1	CASSEAGTSYEQFF	TGTGCCAGCAGCGAGGCCGGGACTAGCTATGAGCAGTTCTTC
TRBV20-1	-	-	TRBJ2-1	CSASRTDNEQFF	TGCAGTGCTAGTAGGACAGACAATGAGCAGTTCTTC
TRBV19	TRBD2	-	TRBJ2-1	CASSFRGVTYNEQFF	TGTGCCAGTAGTTTCCGGGGGGTCACCTACAATGAGCAGTTCTTC
TRBV7-9	-	-	TRBJ1-2	CASSSQGGALDFYGYTF	TGTGCCAGCAGCTCCCAGGGAGGGGCCCTCGATTTCTATGGCTACACCTTC
TRBV25-1	-	-	TRBJ2-7	CASSEWTAEDYEQYF	TGTGCCAGCAGTGAATGGACAGCGGAGGACTACGAGCAGTACTTC
TRBV25-1	-	many	TRBJ1-2	CASHGGKNGYTF	TGTGCCAGCCATGGGGGGAAAAATGGCTACACCTTC
TRBV6-1	-	-	TRBJ2-7	CASSEASHYEQYF	TGTGCCAGCAGTGAAGCGTCCCACTACGAGCAGTACTTC
TRBV6-1	TRBD1	-	TRBJ1-4	CASSEFFGQASSGGEKLFF	TGTGCCAGCAGTGAATTCTTCGGACAGGCCTCCTCAGGAGGGGAAAAACTGTTTTTT
TRBV6-5	-	-	TRBJ1-6	CASRLQGDNSPLHF	TGTGCCAGCAGATTACAGGGCGATAATTCACCCCTCCACTTT
TRBV3-1/TRBV3-2	TRBD1	-	TRBJ1-2	CASSQVGQGASYTF	TGTGCCAGCAGCCAAGTCGGACAGGGAGCTAGCTACACCTTC
TRBV6-6	-	-	TRBJ2-7	CASSPTVHEQYF	TGTGCCAGCAGCCCGACAGTTCACGAGCAGTACTTC
TRBV29-1	TRBD1	few	TRBJ1-2	CSVEDRDRDYGYTF	TGCAGCGTTGAAGACCGGGACAGGGACTATGGCTACACCTTC
TRBV3-1/TRBV3-2	-	-	TRBJ2-3	CASSQNPPQATDTQYF	TGTGCCAGCAGCCAAAATCCCCCCCAGGCCACAGATACGCAGTATTTT